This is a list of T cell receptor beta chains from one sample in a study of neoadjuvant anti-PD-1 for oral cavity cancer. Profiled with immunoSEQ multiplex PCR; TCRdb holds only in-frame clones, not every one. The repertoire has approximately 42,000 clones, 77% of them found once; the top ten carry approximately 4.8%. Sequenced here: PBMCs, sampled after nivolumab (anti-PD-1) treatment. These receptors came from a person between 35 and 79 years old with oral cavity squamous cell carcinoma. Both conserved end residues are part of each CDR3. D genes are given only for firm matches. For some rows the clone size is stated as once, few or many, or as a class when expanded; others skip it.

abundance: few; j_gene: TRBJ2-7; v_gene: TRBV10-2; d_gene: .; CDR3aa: CASRSSRSYEQYF; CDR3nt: TGCGCCAGCAGGTCTTCTAGGTCCTACGAGCAGTACTTC
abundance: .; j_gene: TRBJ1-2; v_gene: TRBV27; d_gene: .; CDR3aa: CASRPPGLAFNYGYTF; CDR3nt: TGTGCCAGCAGGCCTCCGGGACTCGCTTTTAACTATGGCTACACCTTC
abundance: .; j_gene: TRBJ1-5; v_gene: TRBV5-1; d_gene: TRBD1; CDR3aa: CASSYQGDFNQPQHF; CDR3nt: TGCGCCAGCAGCTACCAGGGGGACTTCAATCAGCCCCAGCATTTT
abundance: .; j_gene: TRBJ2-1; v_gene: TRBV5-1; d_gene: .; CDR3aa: CASSPRPALSYNEQFF; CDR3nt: TGCGCCAGCAGCCCCCGCCCGGCCCTCTCCTACAATGAGCAGTTCTTC
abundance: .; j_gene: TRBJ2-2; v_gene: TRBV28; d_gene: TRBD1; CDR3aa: CASVTQGVTGELFF; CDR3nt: TGTGCCAGCGTCACACAGGGGGTCACCGGGGAGCTGTTTTTT
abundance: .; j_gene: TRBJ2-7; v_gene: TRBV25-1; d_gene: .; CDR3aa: CASSLGKGEQYF; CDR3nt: TGTGCCAGCAGTCTCGGGAAGGGTGAGCAGTACTTC
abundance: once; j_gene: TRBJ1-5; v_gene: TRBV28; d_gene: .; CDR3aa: CASSFTGGASNQPQHF; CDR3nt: TGTGCCAGCAGTTTCACCGGGGGGGCGTCCAATCAGCCCCAGCATTTT
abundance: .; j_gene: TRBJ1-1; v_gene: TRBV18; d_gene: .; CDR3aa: CASSQTANTEAFF; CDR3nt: TGTGCCAGCTCACAGACAGCGAACACTGAAGCTTTCTTT
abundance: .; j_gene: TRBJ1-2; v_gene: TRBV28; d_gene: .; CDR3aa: CASSSPHRESGYTF; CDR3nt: TGTGCCAGCAGTTCCCCCCACAGGGAGAGTGGCTACACCTTC
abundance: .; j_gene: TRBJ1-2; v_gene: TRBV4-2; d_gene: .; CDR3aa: CASSQDHNRVYGYTF; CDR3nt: TGTGCCAGCAGCCAAGATCACAACAGGGTCTATGGCTACACCTTC
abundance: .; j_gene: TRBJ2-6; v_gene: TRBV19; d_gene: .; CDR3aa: CASSISAPGANVLTF; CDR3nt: TGTGCCAGTAGTATATCAGCGCCTGGGGCCAACGTCCTGACTTTC
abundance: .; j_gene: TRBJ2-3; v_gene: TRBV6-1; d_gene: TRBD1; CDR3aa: CASSVDRGLSPDTQYF; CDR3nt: TGTGCCAGCAGTGTAGACAGGGGACTTAGCCCAGATACGCAGTATTTT
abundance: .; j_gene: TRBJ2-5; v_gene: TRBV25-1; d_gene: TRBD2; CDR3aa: CASSVLAGDFQETQYF; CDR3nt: TGTGCCAGCAGTGTGTTAGCGGGAGATTTTCAAGAGACCCAGTACTTC
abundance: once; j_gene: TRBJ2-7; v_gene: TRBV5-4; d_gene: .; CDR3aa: CASSLGLYEQYF; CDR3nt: TGTGCCAGCAGCTTGGGGCTTTACGAGCAGTACTTC
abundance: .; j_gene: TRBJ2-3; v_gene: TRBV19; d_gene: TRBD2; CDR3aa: CASGTSGSTDTQYF; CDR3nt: TGTGCCAGCGGGACTAGCGGGAGCACAGATACGCAGTATTTT
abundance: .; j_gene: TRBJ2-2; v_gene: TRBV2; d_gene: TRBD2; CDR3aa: CASSETGLANTGELFF; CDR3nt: TGTGCCAGCAGTGAAACCGGACTAGCGAACACCGGGGAGCTGTTTTTT
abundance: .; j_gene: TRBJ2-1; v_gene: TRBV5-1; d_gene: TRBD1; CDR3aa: CASSSSQGPYNEQFF; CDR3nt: TGCGCCAGCAGCTCTTCACAGGGGCCTTACAATGAGCAGTTCTTC
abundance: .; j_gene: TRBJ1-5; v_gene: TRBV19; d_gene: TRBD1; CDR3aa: CASTWTGYSNQPQHF; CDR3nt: TGTGCCAGTACCTGGACAGGCTATAGCAATCAGCCCCAGCATTTT
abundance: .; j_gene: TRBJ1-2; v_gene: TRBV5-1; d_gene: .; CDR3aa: CASSSGTSPSYTF; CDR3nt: TGCGCCAGCAGTTCCGGGACATCTCCGAGCTACACCTTC
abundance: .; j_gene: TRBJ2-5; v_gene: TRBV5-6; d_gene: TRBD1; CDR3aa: CASSGKGQGAKTQYF; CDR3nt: TGTGCCAGCAGCGGCAAGGGACAGGGGGCGAAGACCCAGTACTTC
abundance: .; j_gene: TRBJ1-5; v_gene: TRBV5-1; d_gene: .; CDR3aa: CASSLASGNQPQHF; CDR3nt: TGCGCCAGCAGCTTGGCCTCTGGGAATCAGCCCCAGCATTTT
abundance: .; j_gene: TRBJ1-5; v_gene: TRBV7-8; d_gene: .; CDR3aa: CASSLPARDTSQYSNQPQHF; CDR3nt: TGTGCCAGCAGTCTTCCTGCCCGGGACACCTCCCAATATAGCAATCAGCCCCAGCATTTT
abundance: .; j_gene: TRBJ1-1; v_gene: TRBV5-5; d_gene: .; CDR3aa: CASRNMNTEAFF; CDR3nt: TGTGCCAGCCGTAACATGAACACTGAAGCTTTCTTT
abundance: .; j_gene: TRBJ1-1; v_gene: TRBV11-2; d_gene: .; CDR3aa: CASSPSYGGNTEAFF; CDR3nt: TGTGCCAGCAGCCCGAGTTATGGGGGGAACACTGAAGCTTTCTTT
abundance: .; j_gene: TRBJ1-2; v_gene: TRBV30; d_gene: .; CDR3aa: CAWGNYGYTF; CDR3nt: TGTGCCTGGGGAAATTATGGCTACACCTTC
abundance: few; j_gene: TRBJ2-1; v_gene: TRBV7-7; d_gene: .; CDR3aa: CASSSGQLRNEQFF; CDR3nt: TGTGCCAGCAGCTCCGGACAGTTACGCAATGAGCAGTTCTTC
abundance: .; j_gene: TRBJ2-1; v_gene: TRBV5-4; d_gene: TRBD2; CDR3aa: CASSLSSSGPNNEQFF; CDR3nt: TGTGCCAGCAGCTTGTCGTCTAGCGGGCCTAACAATGAGCAGTTCTTC
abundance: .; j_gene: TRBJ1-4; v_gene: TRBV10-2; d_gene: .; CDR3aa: CASRDLADGKLFF; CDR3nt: TGCGCCAGCAGGGACCTGGCGGATGGAAAACTGTTTTTT
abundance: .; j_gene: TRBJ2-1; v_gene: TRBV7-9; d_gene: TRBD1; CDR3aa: CASSLVRQGRESNEQFF; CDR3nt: TGTGCCAGCAGCTTAGTCAGACAGGGTAGAGAGTCCAATGAGCAGTTCTTC
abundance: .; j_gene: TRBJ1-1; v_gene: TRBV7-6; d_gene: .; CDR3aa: CASSASQVMNTEAFF; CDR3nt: TGTGCCAGCAGCGCTTCACAGGTTATGAACACTGAAGCTTTCTTT
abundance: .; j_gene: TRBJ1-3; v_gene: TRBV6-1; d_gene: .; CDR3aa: CASSRGDSSGNTIYF; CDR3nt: TGTGCCAGCAGTCGCGGGGACTCCTCAGGAAACACCATATATTTT
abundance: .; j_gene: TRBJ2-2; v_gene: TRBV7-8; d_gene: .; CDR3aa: CACVGIRTGELFF; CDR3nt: TGTGCCTGCGTCGGGATCCGCACCGGGGAGCTGTTTTTT
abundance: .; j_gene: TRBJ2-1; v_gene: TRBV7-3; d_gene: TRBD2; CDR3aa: CASSLGGGRARNEQFF; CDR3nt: TGTGCCAGCAGCTTAGGGGGCGGGAGGGCCAGAAATGAGCAGTTCTTC
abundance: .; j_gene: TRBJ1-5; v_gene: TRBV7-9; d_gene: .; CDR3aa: CASSSYKGEGGHNQPQHF; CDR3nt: TGTGCCAGCAGCTCTTATAAGGGCGAAGGGGGACATAATCAGCCCCAGCATTTT
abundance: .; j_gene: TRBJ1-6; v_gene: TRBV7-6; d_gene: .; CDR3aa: CASSLSPYNSPLHF; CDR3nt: TGTGCCAGCAGCTTAAGTCCGTATAATTCACCCCTCCACTTT
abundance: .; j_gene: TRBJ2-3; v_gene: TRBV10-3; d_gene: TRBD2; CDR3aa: CAISESLAGVGDTQYF; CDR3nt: TGTGCCATCAGTGAGTCGTTAGCGGGAGTAGGAGATACGCAGTATTTT
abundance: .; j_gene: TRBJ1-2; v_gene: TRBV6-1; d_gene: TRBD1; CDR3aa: CASRSTGGNYGYTF; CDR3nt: TGTGCCAGCAGATCAACAGGGGGCAACTATGGCTACACCTTC
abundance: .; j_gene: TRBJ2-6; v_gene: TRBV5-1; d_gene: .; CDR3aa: CASSGQSGSGANVLTF; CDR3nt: TGCGCCAGCAGCGGTCAATCAGGGTCTGGGGCCAACGTCCTGACTTTC
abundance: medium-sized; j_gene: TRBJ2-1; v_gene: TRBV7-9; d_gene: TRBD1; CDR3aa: CASSLTQGDYNEQFF; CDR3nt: TGTGCCAGCAGCTTAACGCAGGGGGACTACAATGAGCAGTTCTTC
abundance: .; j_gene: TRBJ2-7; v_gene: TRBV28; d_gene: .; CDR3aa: CASSKQVTYEQYF; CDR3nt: TGTGCCAGCAGTAAGCAGGTGACCTACGAGCAGTACTTC
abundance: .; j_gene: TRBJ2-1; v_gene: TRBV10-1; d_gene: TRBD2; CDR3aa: CASSPLGSGAYNEQFF; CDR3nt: TGCGCCAGCAGTCCCTTGGGTAGCGGGGCATACAATGAGCAGTTCTTC
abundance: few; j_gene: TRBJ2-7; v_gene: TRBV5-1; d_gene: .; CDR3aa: CASSGPAYSYEQYF; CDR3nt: TGCGCCAGCAGCGGCCCGGCATATTCCTACGAGCAGTACTTC
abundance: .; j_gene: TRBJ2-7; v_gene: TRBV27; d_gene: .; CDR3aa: CASSSNRRVPEQYF; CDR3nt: TGTGCCAGCAGTTCTAACCGCAGGGTACCCGAGCAGTACTTC
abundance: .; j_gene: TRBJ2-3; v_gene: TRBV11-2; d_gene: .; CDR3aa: CASGRVTDTQYF; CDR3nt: TGTGCCAGCGGTCGAGTAACAGATACGCAGTATTTT
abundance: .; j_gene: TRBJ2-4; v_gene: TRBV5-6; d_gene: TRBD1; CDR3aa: CASSQQGTAKNIQYF; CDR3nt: TGTGCCAGCAGCCAACAGGGGACAGCCAAAAACATTCAGTACTTC
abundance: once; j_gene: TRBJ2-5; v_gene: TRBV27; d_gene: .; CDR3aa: CASGQETQYF; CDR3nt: TGTGCCAGCGGACAAGAGACCCAGTACTTC
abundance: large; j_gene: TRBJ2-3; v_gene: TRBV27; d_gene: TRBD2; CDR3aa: CASSLSGRRSTDTQYF; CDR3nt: TGTGCCAGCAGTTTATCCGGGAGGCGTAGCACAGATACGCAGTATTTT
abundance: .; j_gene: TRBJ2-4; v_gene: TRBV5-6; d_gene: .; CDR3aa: CASSSLGSTKNIQYF; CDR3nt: TGTGCCAGCAGCTCCCTCGGTTCGACCAAAAACATTCAGTACTTC
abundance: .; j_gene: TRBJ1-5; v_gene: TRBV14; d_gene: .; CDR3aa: CASSRGRTRNQPQHF; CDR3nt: TGTGCCAGCAGCCGAGGGCGAACCCGCAATCAGCCCCAGCATTTT
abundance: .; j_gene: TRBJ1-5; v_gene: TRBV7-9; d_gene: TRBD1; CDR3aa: CASSSTGGPREPQHF; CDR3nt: TGTGCCAGCAGCTCAACAGGGGGCCCTAGGGAGCCCCAGCATTTT
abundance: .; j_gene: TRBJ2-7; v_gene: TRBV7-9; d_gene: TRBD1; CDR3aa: CASSPGTGGSYEQYF; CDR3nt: TGTGCCAGCAGCCCCGGGACAGGGGGCTCATACGAGCAGTACTTC
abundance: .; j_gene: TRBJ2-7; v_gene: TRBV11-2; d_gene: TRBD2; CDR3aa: CASSLESAGAYEQYF; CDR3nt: TGTGCCAGCAGCTTAGAGTCAGCGGGAGCCTACGAGCAGTACTTC
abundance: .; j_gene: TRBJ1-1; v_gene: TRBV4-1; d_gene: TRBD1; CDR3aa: CASSPGWGTGKGTEAFF; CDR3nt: TGCGCCAGCAGCCCCGGATGGGGGACAGGGAAGGGAACTGAAGCTTTCTTT
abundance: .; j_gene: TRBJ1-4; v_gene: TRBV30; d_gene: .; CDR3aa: CAWSGAGNEKLFF; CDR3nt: TGTGCCTGGAGCGGGGCAGGGAATGAAAAACTGTTTTTT
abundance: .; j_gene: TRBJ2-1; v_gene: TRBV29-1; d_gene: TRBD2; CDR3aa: CSVVTSGGLNEQFF; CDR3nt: TGCAGCGTTGTGACTAGCGGGGGGCTCAATGAGCAGTTCTTC
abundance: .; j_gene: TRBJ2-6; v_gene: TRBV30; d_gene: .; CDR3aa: CAWSPEPSGANVLTF; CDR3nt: TGTGCCTGGAGTCCTGAACCCTCTGGGGCCAACGTCCTGACTTTC